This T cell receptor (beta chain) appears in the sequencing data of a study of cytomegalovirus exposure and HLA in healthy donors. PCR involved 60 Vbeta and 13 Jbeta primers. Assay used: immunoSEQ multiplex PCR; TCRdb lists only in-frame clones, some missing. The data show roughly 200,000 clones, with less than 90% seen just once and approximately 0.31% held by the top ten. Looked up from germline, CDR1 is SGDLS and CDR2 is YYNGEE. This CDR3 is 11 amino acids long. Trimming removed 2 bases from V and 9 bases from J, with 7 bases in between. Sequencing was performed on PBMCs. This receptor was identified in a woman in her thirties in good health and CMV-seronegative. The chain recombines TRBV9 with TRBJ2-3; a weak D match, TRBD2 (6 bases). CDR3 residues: CASSVGGTQYF. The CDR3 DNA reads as TGTGCCAGCAGCGTTGGGGGGACGCAGTATTTT.